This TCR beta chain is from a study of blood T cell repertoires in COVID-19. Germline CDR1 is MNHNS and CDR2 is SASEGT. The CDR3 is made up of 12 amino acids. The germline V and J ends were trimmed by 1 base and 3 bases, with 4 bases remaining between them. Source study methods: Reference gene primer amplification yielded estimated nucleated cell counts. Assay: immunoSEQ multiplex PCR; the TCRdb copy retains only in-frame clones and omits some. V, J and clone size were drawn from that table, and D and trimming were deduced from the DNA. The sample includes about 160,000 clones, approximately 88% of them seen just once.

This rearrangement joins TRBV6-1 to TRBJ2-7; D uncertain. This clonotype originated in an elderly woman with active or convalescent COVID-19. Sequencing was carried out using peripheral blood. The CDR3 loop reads CASSEGVYEQYF. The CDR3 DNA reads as TGTGCCAGCAGTGAAGGCGTCTACGAGCAGTACTTC.